Presented here are 21 T cell receptor beta chains from one specimen sequenced in a study of cytomegalovirus exposure and HLA in healthy donors. The PCR used 60 Vbeta and 13 Jbeta primers. Profiled with immunoSEQ multiplex PCR; TCRdb holds only in-frame clones, not every one. Altogether approximately 170,000 clones are present, about 85% being singletons, with the ten largest covering 1%. The specimen sequenced was PBMCs. The receptors were sampled from a boy aged 2 to 9 in good health and CMV-seronegative.

The V and J genes are TRBV5-4 and TRBJ2-5; 9 bases are a match to TRBD2. The ends lost 3 bases at V and 1 base at J; junction bases unmatched: 7. CDR3 length: 16 residues. The V gene's germline CDR1 is SGHNT and CDR2 YYREEE (reference sequence). Here the CDR3 DNA reads TGTGCCAGCAGCTACATAGCGGGGGCCTTCCAAGAGACCCAGTACTTC. Translated, it gives CASSYIAGAFQETQYF. The full variable domain, completed using reference TRBV5-4 and TRBJ2-5, is ETGVTQSPTHLIKTRGQQVTLRCSSQSGHNTVSWYQQALGQGPQFIFQYYREEENGRGNFPPRFSGLQFPNYSSELNVNALELDDSALYLCASSYIAGAFQETQYFGPGTRLLVL.

J is TRBJ2-1 and V is TRBV1; the D call TRBD2 from the table was never checked on the DNA. TRBV1 is shown as a pseudogene. The CDR3 contains 16 residues. CDR3 residues: CTSSQDSIAGYNEQFF. The CDR3 nucleotides read TGCACCAGCAGCCAAGATAGCATAGCGGGGTACAATGAGCAGTTCTTC.

The chain has TRBV5-1 and TRBJ2-7; D not certain. Trimming pared 4 bases from V and 0 bases from J, leaving 11 bases between. This CDR3 spans 14 amino acids. Germline CDR1 is SGHRS and CDR2 is YFSETQ. CDR3 loop: CASSPRVGSYEQYV. CDR3 DNA sequence: TGCGCCAGCAGCCCTCGGGTAGGCTCCTACGAGCAGTACGTC.

The chain recombines TRBV9 with TRBJ2-3; D might be TRBD2 (5 bases). Trimming shortened V by 4 bases and J by 1 base, and 13 bases separated the two germline ends. CDR3 length equals 15 residues. CDR1 is SGDLS, CDR2 YYNGEE, per germline. This chain's CDR3 is CASSHGLMGTDTQYF. CDR3 DNA: TGTGCCAGCAGCCACGGACTCATGGGCACAGATACGCAGTATTTT.

The chain joins TRBV18 to TRBJ2-7, with TRBD2 matching 8 bases. Germline values: CDR1 KGHSH, CDR2 LQKENI. V dropped 3 bases and J dropped 0; count of bases not matched to a gene: 10. The CDR3 is made up of 17 amino acids. CDR3 sequence reads: CASSPPLAGGPSYEQYF. For the CDR3, the DNA is TGTGCCAGCTCACCGCCACTGGCGGGGGGCCCCTCCTACGAGCAGTACTTC.

This clone was recorded a few times. The rearrangement links TRBV5-4 to TRBJ1-3; no firm D call. Trimming cost V 3 bases and J 4 bases, with 8 bases left between them. Germline CDR1 is SGHNT and CDR2 is YYREEE (reference sequence). CDR3 length equals 13 residues. The CDR3 nucleotides are TGTGCCAGCAGCTCCGTCGGGGGAAACACCATATATTTT. This translates into CASSSVGGNTIYF. The entire variable domain, with the rest obtained from reference TRBV5-4 and TRBJ1-3, is as follows: ETGVTQSPTHLIKTRGQQVTLRCSSQSGHNTVSWYQQALGQGPQFIFQYYREEENGRGNFPPRFSGLQFPNYSSELNVNALELDDSALYLCASSSVGGNTIYFGEGSWLTVV.

The genes are TRBV6-1 and TRBJ2-7, with D unclear. CDR3 length equals 13 residues. CDR1 MNHNS and CDR2 SASEGT come from the germline V gene. The V end lost 2 bases, the J end lost 2 bases, and 7 bases lay between the germline ends. CDR3: CASSESGTYEQYV. The CDR3, as DNA: TGTGCCAGCAGTGAATCAGGTACCTACGAGCAGTACGTC.

The chain is built from TRBV7-9 and TRBJ1-1, with D perhaps TRBD1 (6 bases). The CDR3 extends over 14 amino acids. Per the germline V gene, CDR1 is SEHNR and CDR2 is FQNEAQ (reference sequence). V was clipped by 4 bases and J by 0 bases, with 9 bases between them. The CDR3 region is CASSSGQMNTEAFF. The CDR3 DNA is TGTGCCAGCAGCTCAGGACAGATGAACACTGAAGCTTTCTTT.

V and J are TRBV11-1 and TRBJ1-1; TRBD1 matches at 7 bases. The CDR3 runs 18 residues. Losses at the gene ends were 5 bases for V and 0 bases for J; bases not matched to a gene: 15. CDR1 and CDR2 from the germline V gene are SGHAT and FQDESV (reference sequence). The CDR3 sequence is CASSPQGQKPQMNTEAFF. The CDR3, as DNA: TGTGCCAGCAGCCCCCAGGGACAGAAACCCCAAATGAACACTGAAGCTTTCTTT.

The genes are TRBV5-1 and TRBJ1-2, with TRBD1 identical over 7 bases. The CDR3 runs 15 residues. Germline loops: CDR1 SGHRS, CDR2 YFSETQ. V shed 4 bases and J 4 bases; nucleotides not matched to a gene: 10. The CDR3 DNA reads TGCGCCAGCAGCCAGGGACAGCCAGCCTCCTATGGCTACACCTTC. This encodes CASSQGQPASYGYTF.

The chain uses TRBV29-1 and TRBJ2-3; 13 bases match TRBD2. Germline lookup yields CDR1 SQVTM and CDR2 ANQGSEA. V was clipped by 6 bases and J by 2 bases; unmatched bases: 5. CDR3 length: 15 residues. The CDR3 DNA sequence: TGCAGCGTAGGACTAGCGGGGGCCTACACAGATACGCAGTATTTT. This translates into CSVGLAGAYTDTQYF.

The chain is built from TRBV5-1 and TRBJ2-5; D unclear. The CDR3 length is 14 residues. Germline V CDR1 and CDR2: SGHRS, YFSETQ. V was cut by 1 base and J by 4 bases, with 11 bases left in between. The CDR3 DNA follows: TGCGCCAGCAGCTTGTCAATTACACGAGAGACCCAGTACTTC. Its protein is CASSLSITRETQYF.

This sequence joins TRBV28 and TRBJ2-3; 10 bases agree with TRBD2. This CDR3 has 16 residues. The V and J ends lost 0 bases and 6 bases, in that order; junction bases with no gene match: 6. The germline V gene has CDR1 MDHEN and CDR2 SYDVKM. The CDR3 DNA reads TGTGCCAGCAGTTTATGGCTAGCGGGAGTTAAGGATACGCAGTATTTT. Translated: CASSLWLAGVKDTQYF.

The gene calls are TRBV7-7 and TRBJ1-1, with TRBD1 matching 7 bases. Trimming removed 2 bases from V and 3 bases from J; junction bases left unmatched: 0. This CDR3 spans 13 amino acids. Germline-derived CDR1 and CDR2 are SSHAT and FNYEAQ (reference sequence). This CDR3 is CASSLTGDTEAFF. CDR3 in DNA: TGTGCCAGCAGCTTAACAGGGGACACTGAAGCTTTCTTT.

The V call is TRBV9, the J call TRBJ2-3; TRBD2 matches at 7 bases. This CDR3 comprises 15 residues. Per germline, CDR1 SGDLS and CDR2 YYNGEE. V was pared by 4 bases and J by 4 bases, with 9 bases of the junction left unmatched. This CDR3 reads CASSWSPGGADTQYF. CDR3 nucleotides: TGTGCCAGCAGCTGGAGTCCGGGAGGTGCAGATACGCAGTATTTT.

The chain carries TRBV5-1 and TRBJ2-2; perhaps TRBD1 as D (5 bases). The length of the CDR3 is 15 residues. Germline V CDR1 and CDR2: SGHRS, YFSETQ. V was cut by 0 bases and J by 1 base, with 7 bases left in between. CDR3 bases: TGCGCCAGCAGCTTGGATACAGGGAACACCGGGGAGCTGTTTTTT. This sequence encodes CASSLDTGNTGELFF.

The rearrangement joins TRBV19 to TRBJ1-4; a possible D gene is TRBD1 (5 bases). From germline, CDR1 is LNHDA and CDR2 SQIVND (reference sequence). This CDR3 is 15 amino acids long. V lost 5 bases and J lost 8, with 18 bases in between. This CDR3 is CASSSRGEKYEKLFF. The CDR3 DNA reads TGTGCCAGTAGTTCCCGGGGGGAAAAATACGAAAAACTGTTTTTT.

This chain joins TRBV10-3 and TRBJ2-2; 10 positions agree with TRBD2. Looked up from germline, CDR1 is ENHRY and CDR2 is SYGVKD. The CDR3 has 18 amino acids. The V gene end was trimmed by 0 bases and the J gene end by 2 bases; junction bases not matched to a gene: 6. CDR3 sequence (DNA): TGTGCCATCAGTGAGTCGAGATTAGCGGGGGGTAACACCGGGGAGCTGTTTTTT. Protein product: CAISESRLAGGNTGELFF.

The chain links TRBV7-9 to TRBJ2-7; D call uncertain. In germline, CDR1 is SEHNR, CDR2 FQNEAQ (reference sequence). Deletions cut 1 base from V and 0 bases from J, with 4 bases between. CDR3 length: 13 amino acids. In DNA, the CDR3 is TGTGCCAGCAGCTTAGACAGCTCCTACGAGCAGTACTTC. It codes for CASSLDSSYEQYF.

The chain joins TRBV7-9 to TRBJ2-6, with unresolved D. CDR1 SEHNR and CDR2 FQNEAQ come from the germline V gene (reference sequence). The ends were cut back, 5 bases at V and 2 bases at J, with 16 bases in the middle. The CDR3 has 17 amino acids. CDR3 DNA sequence: TGTGCCAGCAGCCGTCCGCTTGGGCACCCTGGGGCCAACGTCCTGACTTTC. Encoded protein: CASSRPLGHPGANVLTF.

The chain combines TRBV28 with TRBJ2-7, with 10 bases matching TRBD2. CDR1 is MDHEN and CDR2 is SYDVKM in the germline V gene. The V gene end was trimmed by 2 bases and the J gene end by 5 bases; junction bases not matched to a gene: 12. The CDR3 runs 17 residues. CDR3 amino acids: CASSLSSGGTSFHEQYV. The CDR3 DNA reads TGTGCCAGCAGTTTAAGTAGCGGGGGGACCTCCTTCCACGAGCAGTACGTC.